The 28 T cell receptor beta chains given below trace back to one sample, sequenced in a study of graft-versus-host responses after intestinal transplantation. No antigen is known for these receptors. TCRdb keeps only in-frame clones here, not all; method: immunoSEQ multiplex PCR. Counted here are over 100,000 clones, more than 90% occurring once; the ten biggest clones make up 0.2% to 0.25%. The input for sequencing was unstimulated CD4+ T cells sorted from spleen or lymph node cells, taken before transplant. All receptors derive from a human donor who was the organ donor for an intestinal transplant.

This rearrangement joins TRBV25-1 to TRBJ2-1; D assignment may be TRBD1 or TRBD2 (5 bases each). CDR1 is MGHDK, CDR2 SYGVNS, per germline. V gave up 7 bases and J gave up 7 bases, with 17 bases separating them. This CDR3 spans 14 amino acids. This CDR3 is CASTSGWAGNEQFF. DNA of the CDR3: TGTGCCAGCACGTCAGGGTGGGCGGGTAATGAGCAGTTCTTC.

The chain links TRBV28 to TRBJ2-7; TRBD1 agrees at 10 bases. CDR3 length: 16 residues. Germline assignment: CDR1 MDHEN and CDR2 SYDVKM. Trimming removed 5 bases from V and 7 bases from J; junction bases left unmatched: 14. The CDR3 bases are TGTGCCAGCAGTCCGCCTGGGACAGGGGCGCCCCGGGAGCAGTACTTC. Its protein product is CASSPPGTGAPREQYF.

The CDR3 coding sequence is TGTGCCAGCAGTGGGGGGACTAGCGGGAAGAAGACCCAGTACTTC. It specifies CASSGGTSGKKTQYF. The rearrangement links TRBV2 to TRBJ2-5; 13 positions agree with TRBD2. J lost 6 bases, V lost 4 bases, and 5 bases had no gene match. Germline-derived CDR1 and CDR2 are SNHLY and FYNNEI. This CDR3 is 15 amino acids long.

The V gene is TRBV11-2, the J gene TRBJ2-1, with 9 bases matching TRBD2. The CDR3 has 19 residues. Per germline, CDR1 SGHAT and CDR2 FQNNGV. V was clipped by 5 bases and J by 0 bases; unmatched bases: 14. The DNA for the CDR3 is TGTGCCAGCAGCCCCAAAGTGGCTAGCGGGACTCTCTCCTACAATGAGCAGTTCTTC. Translated: CASSPKVASGTLSYNEQFF.

This sequence joins TRBV28 and TRBJ1-1, with D unresolved. CDR1 and CDR2 from the germline V gene are MDHEN and SYDVKM. The V and J ends lost 3 bases and 3 bases respectively, with 2 bases between them. This CDR3 is built from 11 residues. CDR3 loop: CASSFYTEAFF. Here the CDR3 DNA reads TGTGCCAGCAGTTTCTACACTGAAGCTTTCTTT.

The rearrangement joins TRBV6-1 to TRBJ2-5; D remains unclear. CDR3 length: 11 amino acids. The V gene lost 1 base and the J gene lost 4 bases, with 1 base spanning the gap. Germline V gene sequence: CDR1 MNHNS, CDR2 SASEGT. CDR3 protein: CASSEVETQYF. The CDR3 DNA reads as TGTGCCAGCAGTGAAGTAGAGACCCAGTACTTC.

The chain carries TRBV15 and TRBJ1-5, with TRBD1 matching 10 bases. After removal of 1 base from V and 1 base from J, the junction contained 4 bases not matched to a gene. This CDR3 spans 17 amino acids. Per the germline V gene, CDR1 is LNHNV and CDR2 is YYDKDF (reference sequence). The CDR3 spells CATSRARQGASNQPQHF. Written as DNA, the CDR3 is TGTGCCACCAGCAGAGCCCGACAGGGGGCAAGCAATCAGCCCCAGCATTTT.

This clone was recorded only once. This chain links TRBV6-1 with TRBJ2-3; perhaps TRBD1 as D (6 bases). Germline assignment: CDR1 MNHNS and CDR2 SASEGT. The V end was cut by 4 bases, the J end by 8 bases, with 7 bases between. CDR3 size: 11 residues. CDR3 DNA sequence: TGTGCCAGCAGTGTAGGGGGTACGCAGTATTTT. Encoded protein: CASSVGGTQYF.

This clone was seen only once. Other DNA sequences in the sample encode the same CDR3. The gene calls are TRBV5-6 and TRBJ2-7; 8 bases are shared with TRBD1. The trim removed 1 base at V and 7 bases at J, leaving 10 bases unmatched. The CDR3 consists of 15 residues. The germline V gene encodes CDR1 SGHDT and CDR2 YYEEEE. The CDR3 sequence: CASSLFGQGAGEQYF. The DNA for the CDR3 is TGTGCCAGCAGCTTGTTCGGGCAGGGGGCGGGGGAGCAGTACTTC.

Regarding this clone: Other DNA sequences in this sample translate to the same CDR3. V and J are TRBV7-9 and TRBJ2-3; the match to TRBD1 covers 9 bases. J lost 3 bases, V lost 5 bases, and 6 bases had no gene match. The CDR3 has 15 amino acids. Germline V lookup: CDR1 SEHNR, CDR2 FQNEAQ (reference sequence). CDR3 DNA: TGTGCCAGCAGCCCCGGGACAGGGTTAACAGATACGCAGTATTTT. Its protein product is CASSPGTGLTDTQYF. Full variable domain (outside the CDR3, taken from reference TRBV7-9 and TRBJ2-3): DTGVSQNPRHKITKRGQNVTFRCDPISEHNRLYWYRQTLGQGPEFLTYFQNEAQLEKSRLLSDRFSAERPKGSFSTLEIQRTEQGDSAMYLCASSPGTGLTDTQYFGPGTRLTVL.

This sequence joins TRBV18 and TRBJ1-5; no clear D. CDR3 length: 10 amino acids. The germline CDR1 and CDR2 sequences are KGHSH and LQKENI. V gave up 5 bases and J gave up 9 bases, with 5 bases separating them. CDR3 in amino acids: CASSSRPQHF. The CDR3 DNA is TGTGCCAGCTCATCCCGGCCCCAGCATTTT.

This chain links TRBV4-1 with TRBJ2-1, with D perhaps assigned TRBD1 or TRBD2 (7 bases each). V gave up 0 bases and J gave up 7 bases, with 19 bases separating them. Germline-derived CDR1 and CDR2 are MGHRA and YSYEKL. The CDR3 covers 17 residues. The CDR3 spells CASSQEKEGRGRNEQFF. The CDR3 DNA reads as TGCGCCAGCAGCCAAGAAAAGGAGGGGAGGGGGCGAAATGAGCAGTTCTTC.

The chain carries TRBV6-6 and TRBJ1-1; D not certain. CDR3 length equals 14 residues. V lost 9 bases and J 0 bases, leaving 14 bases between the germline ends. CDR1 and CDR2 from the germline V gene are MNHNY and SVGAGI (reference sequence). CDR3 sequence reads: CASMRLRMNTEAFF. The CDR3 coding sequence is TGTGCCAGTATGAGACTCAGAATGAACACTGAAGCTTTCTTT.

The genes are TRBV6-6 and TRBJ1-1; D is perhaps TRBD1 (6 bases). The CDR3 sequence is 13 residues long. Germline V lookup: CDR1 MNHNY, CDR2 SVGAGI (reference sequence). V was clipped by 7 bases and J by 1 base, with 10 bases between them. CDR3 coding DNA: TGTGCCAGCACCATGGGGGCGAACACTGAAGCTTTCTTT. The encoded protein is CASTMGANTEAFF.

This chain's CDR3 is CASRSTGDANYGYTF. CDR3 in DNA: TGTGCCAGCAGGTCCACAGGGGACGCAAACTATGGCTACACCTTC. The chain uses TRBV6-5 and TRBJ1-2, with 7 bases lining up with TRBD1. This CDR3 has 15 amino acids. V lost 6 bases, J lost 2 bases, and 9 bases stayed unmatched. Germline CDR1 is MNHEY and CDR2 is SVGAGI.

V gene TRBV5-5 combines with J gene TRBJ2-3; TRBD2 might be the D (7 bases). The CDR3 runs to 17 residues. Per germline, CDR1 SGHKS and CDR2 YYEKEE (reference sequence). Trimming took 0 bases from V and 5 from J, leaving 19 bases between them. This CDR3 reads CASSLGRFAGEGDTQYF. The CDR3 DNA is TGTGCCAGCAGCTTGGGTCGTTTTGCAGGGGAGGGAGATACGCAGTATTTT.

V gene TRBV18 combines with J gene TRBJ1-1; TRBD1 might be the D (6 bases). Between the trimmed V and J ends, which lost 2 bases and 1 base, there was a span of 8 bases. The germline CDR1 and CDR2 sequences are KGHSH and LQKENI. The CDR3 is made up of 14 amino acids. In DNA, the CDR3 is TGTGCCAGCTCACCAGGCAGGGGGAACACTGAAGCTTTCTTT. Protein product: CASSPGRGNTEAFF.

V and J are TRBV13 and TRBJ2-7, with D possibly TRBD1 on 6 matching bases. Trimming pared 5 bases from V and 0 bases from J, leaving 14 bases between. From germline, CDR1 is PRHDT and CDR2 FYEKMQ (reference sequence). The CDR3 loop spans 15 amino acids. The DNA for the CDR3 is TGTGCCAGCAGCCGGACAGTTTTTAACTCCTACGAGCAGTACTTC. This translates into CASSRTVFNSYEQYF.

The rearrangement joins TRBV21-1 to TRBJ2-1; the table's TRBD2 call for D was not verified on the DNA. TRBV21-1 is designated a pseudogene. This CDR3 comprises 16 residues. For the CDR3, the DNA is TGTGCCAGCAGCAAAGCCTCCCCGACTAGCGACGATGAGCAGTTCTTC. Amino acids: CASSKASPTSDDEQFF.

The chain is built from TRBV6-5 and TRBJ2-5; maybe TRBD1 (6 bases). CDR1 is MNHEY, CDR2 SVGAGI, per germline. Trimming left V 2 bases short and J 5 bases short, with 12 bases between. The CDR3 spans 14 residues. CDR3 nucleotides: TGTGCCAGCAGTTACCGGCAGGGGCGGGAGACCCAGTACTTC. Translation: CASSYRQGRETQYF.

The chain carries TRBV7-2 and TRBJ2-3; 7 bases match TRBD2. V trimming: 1 base; J trimming: 0 bases; junction bases outside the gene matches: 7. The CDR3 sequence is 17 residues long. Germline V gene data show CDR1 as SGHTA and CDR2 as FQGNSA. The CDR3 coding sequence is TGTGCCAGCAGCTTAGACATGTCGGGAGGTAGCACAGATACGCAGTATTTT. It is translated as CASSLDMSGGSTDTQYF.

This clone was counted a few times. The chain couples TRBV6-1 to TRBJ2-5, with 10 positions matching TRBD1. CDR1 is MNHNS and CDR2 is SASEGT in the germline V gene. J lost 6 bases, V lost 5 bases, and 3 bases had no gene match. The CDR3 length is 13 residues. CDR3 DNA sequence: TGTGCCAGCAGTTTAGACAGGGGGCAGACCCAGTACTTC. This encodes CASSLDRGQTQYF.

V usage is TRBV20-1 and J usage is TRBJ1-1, with D possibly matching TRBD1 (5 bases). The CDR3 spans 11 residues. Per germline, CDR1 DFQATT and CDR2 SNEGSKA (reference sequence). Trimming stripped 7 bases from V and 10 bases from J, with 16 bases between. CDR3 sequence: CSGGPGVGAFF. Here the CDR3 DNA reads TGCAGTGGGGGACCCGGAGTGGGAGCTTTCTTT.

Only one count was recorded for this clone. The chain combines TRBV28 with TRBJ1-5; 7 bases agree with TRBD1. Looked up from germline, CDR1 is MDHEN and CDR2 is SYDVKM. The length of the CDR3 is 15 residues. V was clipped by 2 bases and J by 7 bases; unmatched bases: 8. The CDR3 nucleotides are TGTGCCAGCAGTTTACACAACCAGGGGGGGCAGCCCCAGCATTTT. It encodes CASSLHNQGGQPQHF.

V and J are TRBV25-1 and TRBJ2-3; TRBD1 matches 7 bases. This CDR3 is built from 17 residues. V was pared by 5 bases and J by 2 bases, with 13 bases of the junction left unmatched. CDR1 is MGHDK, CDR2 SYGVNS, per germline. CDR3 nucleotide sequence: TGTGCCAGCAGTAGGGGGCTCCGCACCAGGTCCACAGATACGCAGTATTTT. Translating it yields CASSRGLRTRSTDTQYF.

This clone was seen a single time. This chain links TRBV11-2 with TRBJ1-2; D unresolved. The V gene's germline CDR1 is SGHAT and CDR2 FQNNGV. The CDR3 has 15 residues. The V end lost 0 bases, the J end lost 7 bases, and 15 bases lay between the germline ends. The CDR3 here is CASSLERSAGSGYTF. The CDR3 region has the DNA TGTGCCAGCAGCTTAGAACGGTCGGCGGGGAGTGGCTACACCTTC.

This clone has only a few counts. CDR3 nucleotides: TGTGCCAGCAGCCGGGGGACAGGGACTGAAGCTTTCTTT. It yields the protein CASSRGTGTEAFF. The V gene is TRBV6-5, the J gene TRBJ1-1; TRBD1 agrees at 9 bases. CDR3 length: 13 residues. Germline CDR1 is MNHEY and CDR2 is SVGAGI. With V trimmed by 6 bases and J by 5 bases, 4 bases remained unmatched.

V usage is TRBV29-1 and J usage is TRBJ2-1; D is perhaps TRBD2 (5 bases). There are 14 residues in the CDR3. V lost 4 bases, J lost 2 bases, and 12 bases lay in between. Germline CDR1 reads SQVTM; CDR2 reads ANQGSEA. CDR3 loop: CSVGLSRAYNEQFF. The CDR3, as DNA: TGCAGCGTTGGTCTTTCGAGGGCCTACAATGAGCAGTTCTTC.